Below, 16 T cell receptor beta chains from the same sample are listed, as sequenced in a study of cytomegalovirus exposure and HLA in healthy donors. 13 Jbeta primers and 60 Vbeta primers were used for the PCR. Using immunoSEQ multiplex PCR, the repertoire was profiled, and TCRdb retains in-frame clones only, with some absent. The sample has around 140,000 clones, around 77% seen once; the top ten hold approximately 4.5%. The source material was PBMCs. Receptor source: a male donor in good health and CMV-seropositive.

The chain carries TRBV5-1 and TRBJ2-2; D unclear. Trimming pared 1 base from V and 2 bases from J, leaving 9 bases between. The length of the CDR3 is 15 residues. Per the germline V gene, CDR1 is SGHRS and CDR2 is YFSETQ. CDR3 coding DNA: TGCGCCAGCAGCTTGAACAGAGACAACACCGGGGAGCTGTTTTTT. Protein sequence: CASSLNRDNTGELFF.

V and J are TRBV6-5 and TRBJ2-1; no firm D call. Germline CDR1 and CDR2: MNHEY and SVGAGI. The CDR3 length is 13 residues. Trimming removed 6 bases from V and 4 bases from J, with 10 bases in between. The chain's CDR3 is CASRSHPYNEQFF. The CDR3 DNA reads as TGTGCCAGCAGATCACACCCTTACAATGAGCAGTTCTTC.

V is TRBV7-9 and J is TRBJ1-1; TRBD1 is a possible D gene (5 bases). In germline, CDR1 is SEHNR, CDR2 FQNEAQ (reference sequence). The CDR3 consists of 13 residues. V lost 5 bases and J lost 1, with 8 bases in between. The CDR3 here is CASSHRRNTEAFF. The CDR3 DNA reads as TGTGCCAGCAGCCACAGGAGGAACACTGAAGCTTTCTTT.

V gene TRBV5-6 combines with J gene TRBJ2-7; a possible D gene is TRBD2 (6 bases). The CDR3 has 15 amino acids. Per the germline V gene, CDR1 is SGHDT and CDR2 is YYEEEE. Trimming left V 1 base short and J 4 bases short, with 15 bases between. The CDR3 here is CASSLLGEGTYEQYF. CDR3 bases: TGTGCCAGCAGCTTGTTAGGGGAAGGGACTTACGAGCAGTACTTC. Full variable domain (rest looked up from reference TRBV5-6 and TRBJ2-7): DAGVTQSPTHLIKTRGQQVTLRCSPKSGHDTVSWYQQALGQGPQFIFQYYEEEERQRGNFPDRFSGHQFPNYSSELNVNALLLGDSALYLCASSLLGEGTYEQYFGPGTRLTVT.

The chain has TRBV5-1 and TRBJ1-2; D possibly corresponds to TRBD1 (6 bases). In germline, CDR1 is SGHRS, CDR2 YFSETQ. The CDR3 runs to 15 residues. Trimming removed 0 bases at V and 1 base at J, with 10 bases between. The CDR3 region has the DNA TGCGCCAGCAGCTTGGGGCTACAGGGTAACTATGGCTACACCTTC. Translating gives CASSLGLQGNYGYTF.

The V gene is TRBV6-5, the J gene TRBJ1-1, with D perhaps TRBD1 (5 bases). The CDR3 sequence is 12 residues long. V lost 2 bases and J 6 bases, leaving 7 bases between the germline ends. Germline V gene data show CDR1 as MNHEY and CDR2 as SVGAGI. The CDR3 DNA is TGTGCCAGCAGTTACCGGGGGTCTGAAGCTTTCTTT. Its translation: CASSYRGSEAFF.

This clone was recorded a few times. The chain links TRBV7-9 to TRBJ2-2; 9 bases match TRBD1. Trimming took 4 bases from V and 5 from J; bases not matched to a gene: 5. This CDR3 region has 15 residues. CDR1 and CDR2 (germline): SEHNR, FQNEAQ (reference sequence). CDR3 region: CASSSHRGRTGELFF. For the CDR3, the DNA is TGTGCCAGCAGCTCCCACAGGGGGCGGACCGGGGAGCTGTTTTTT.

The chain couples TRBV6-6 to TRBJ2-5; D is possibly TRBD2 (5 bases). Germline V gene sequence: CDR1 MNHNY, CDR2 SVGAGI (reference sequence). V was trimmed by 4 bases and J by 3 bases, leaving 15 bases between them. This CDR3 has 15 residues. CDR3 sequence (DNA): TGTGCCAGCAGTTTTAGCGCATTTACCGAAGAGACCCAGTACTTC. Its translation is CASSFSAFTEETQYF.

CDR3 sequence: CASSHRTGANTGELFF. The CDR3, as DNA: TGCGCCAGCAGCCATAGGACAGGGGCGAACACCGGGGAGCTGTTTTTT. The V and J genes are TRBV5-1 and TRBJ2-2; TRBD1 matches at 9 bases. Germline lookup yields CDR1 SGHRS and CDR2 YFSETQ. CDR3 size: 16 residues. Unmatched junction bases numbered 4, after V lost 4 bases and J lost 0 bases.

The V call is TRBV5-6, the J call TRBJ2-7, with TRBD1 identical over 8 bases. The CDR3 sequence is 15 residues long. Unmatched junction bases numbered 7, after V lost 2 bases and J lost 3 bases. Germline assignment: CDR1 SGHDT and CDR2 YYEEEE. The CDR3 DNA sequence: TGTGCCAGCAGCTTCTCAGGGGGCCTATACTACGAGCAGTACTTC. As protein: CASSFSGGLYYEQYF.

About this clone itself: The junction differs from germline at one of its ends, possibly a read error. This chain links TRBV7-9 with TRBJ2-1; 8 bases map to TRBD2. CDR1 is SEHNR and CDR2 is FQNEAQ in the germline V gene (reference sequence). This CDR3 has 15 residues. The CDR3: CSSSLAGSSYNEQFF. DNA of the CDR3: TGTTCCAGCAGTTTAGCGGGGAGCTCCTACAATGAGCAGTTCTTC.

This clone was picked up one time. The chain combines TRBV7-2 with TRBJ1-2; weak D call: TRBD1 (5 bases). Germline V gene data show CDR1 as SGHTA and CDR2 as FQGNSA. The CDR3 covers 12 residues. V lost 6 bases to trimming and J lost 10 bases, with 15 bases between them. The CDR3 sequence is CASRAAGLPYTF. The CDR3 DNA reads TGTGCCAGCAGGGCGGCAGGGCTCCCCTACACCTTC.

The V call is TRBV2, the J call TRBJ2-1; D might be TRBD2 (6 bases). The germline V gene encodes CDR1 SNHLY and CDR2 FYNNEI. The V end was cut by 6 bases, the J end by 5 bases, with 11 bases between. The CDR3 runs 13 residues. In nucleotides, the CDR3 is TGTGCCAGCAGGTGGGACTTGAACAATGAGCAGTTCTTC. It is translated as CASRWDLNNEQFF.

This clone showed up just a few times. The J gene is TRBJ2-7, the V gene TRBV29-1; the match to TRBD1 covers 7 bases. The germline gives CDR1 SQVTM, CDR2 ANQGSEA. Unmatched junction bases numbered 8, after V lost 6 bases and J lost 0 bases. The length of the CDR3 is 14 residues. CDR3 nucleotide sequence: TGCAGCGTACACGGGACAGAGTCCTCCTACGAGCAGTACTTC. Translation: CSVHGTESSYEQYF.

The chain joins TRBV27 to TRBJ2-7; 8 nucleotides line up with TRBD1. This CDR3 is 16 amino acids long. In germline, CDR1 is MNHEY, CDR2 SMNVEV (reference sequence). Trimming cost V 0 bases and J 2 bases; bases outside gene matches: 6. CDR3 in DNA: TGTGCCAGCAGTTTATCGACAGGGGAGAGGACCTACGAGCAGTACTTC. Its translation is CASSLSTGERTYEQYF.

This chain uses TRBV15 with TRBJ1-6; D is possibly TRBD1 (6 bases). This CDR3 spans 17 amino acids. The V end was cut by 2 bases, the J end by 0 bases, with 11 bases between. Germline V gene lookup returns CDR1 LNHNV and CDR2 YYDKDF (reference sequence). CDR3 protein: CATSRPTGSSYNSPLHF. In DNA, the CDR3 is TGTGCCACCAGCAGACCGACAGGAAGCTCCTATAATTCACCCCTCCACTTT.